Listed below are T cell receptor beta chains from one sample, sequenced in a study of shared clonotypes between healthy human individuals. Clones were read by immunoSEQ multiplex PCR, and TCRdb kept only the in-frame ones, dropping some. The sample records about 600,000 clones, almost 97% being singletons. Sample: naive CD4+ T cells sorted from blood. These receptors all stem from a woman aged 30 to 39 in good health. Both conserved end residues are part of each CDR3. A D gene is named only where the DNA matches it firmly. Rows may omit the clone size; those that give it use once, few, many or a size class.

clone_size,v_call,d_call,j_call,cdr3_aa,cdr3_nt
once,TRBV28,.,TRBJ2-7,CASSVKGYEQYF,TGTGCCAGCAGCGTCAAGGGCTACGAGCAGTACTTC
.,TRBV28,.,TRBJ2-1,CASRWTLSYNEQFF,TGTGCCAGCAGATGGACTCTCTCCTACAATGAGCAGTTCTTC
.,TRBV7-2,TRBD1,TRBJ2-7,CASSLGGQGAYEQYF,TGTGCCAGCAGCTTAGGGGGACAGGGGGCCTACGAGCAGTACTTC
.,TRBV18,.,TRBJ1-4,CASSPFSGLDEKLFF,TGTGCCAGCTCACCTTTTTCAGGATTGGATGAAAAACTGTTTTTT
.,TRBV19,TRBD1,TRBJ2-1,CASSRGTAYNEQFF,TGTGCCAGTAGTAGGGGGACAGCCTACAATGAGCAGTTCTTC
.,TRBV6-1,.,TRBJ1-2,CASSEPPGGPPYYGYTF,TGTGCCAGCAGTGAGCCCCCCGGGGGGCCACCGTACTATGGCTACACCTTC
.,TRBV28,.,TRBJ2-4,CASSFDSLAKNIQYF,TGTGCCAGCAGTTTTGACTCATTAGCCAAAAACATTCAGTACTTC
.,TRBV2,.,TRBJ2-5,CASSRTEGETQYF,TGTGCCAGCAGTAGGACTGAGGGAGAGACCCAGTACTTC
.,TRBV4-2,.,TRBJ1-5,CASSQVLQGGNQPQHF,TGTGCCAGCAGCCAAGTCTTGCAGGGTGGGAATCAGCCCCAGCATTTT
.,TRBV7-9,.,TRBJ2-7,CASSYRQGGLVEQYF,TGTGCCAGCAGCTATAGACAGGGAGGTCTGGTCGAGCAGTACTTC
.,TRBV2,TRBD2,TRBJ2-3,CASTRTSGSTDTQYF,TGTGCCAGCACCCGGACTAGCGGGAGCACAGATACGCAGTATTTT
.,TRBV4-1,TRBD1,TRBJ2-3,CASSQAAGQGKYTQYF,TGCGCCAGCAGCCAGGCCGCGGGACAGGGAAAATATACGCAGTATTTT
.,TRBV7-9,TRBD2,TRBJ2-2,CASSLSGTQGDGELFF,TGTGCCAGCAGCCTCAGCGGGACCCAGGGTGACGGGGAGCTGTTTTTT
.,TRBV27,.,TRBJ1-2,CASSPLSREGEGYTF,TGTGCCAGCAGTCCCCTCTCACGGGAGGGCGAGGGCTACACCTTC
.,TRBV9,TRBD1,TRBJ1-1,CASSKTGSNTEAFF,TGTGCCAGCAGCAAGACAGGGTCTAACACTGAAGCTTTCTTT
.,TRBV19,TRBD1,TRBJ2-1,CASRKPGTGNNEQFF,TGTGCCAGTAGAAAACCCGGGACAGGCAACAATGAGCAGTTCTTC
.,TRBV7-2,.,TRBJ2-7,CASSLSSGLYEQYF,TGTGCCAGCAGCTTATCAAGCGGGCTCTACGAGCAGTACTTC
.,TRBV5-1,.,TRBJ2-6,CASSAYKSGANVLTF,TGCGCCAGCAGCGCCTACAAATCTGGGGCCAACGTCCTGACTTTC
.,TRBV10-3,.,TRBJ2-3,CAISESERAQYF,TGTGCCATCAGTGAATCCGAGCGGGCGCAGTATTTT
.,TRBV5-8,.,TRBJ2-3,CASSLSLGALNEADTQYF,TGTGCCAGCAGCTTGAGTCTAGGAGCATTGAATGAGGCAGATACGCAGTATTTT